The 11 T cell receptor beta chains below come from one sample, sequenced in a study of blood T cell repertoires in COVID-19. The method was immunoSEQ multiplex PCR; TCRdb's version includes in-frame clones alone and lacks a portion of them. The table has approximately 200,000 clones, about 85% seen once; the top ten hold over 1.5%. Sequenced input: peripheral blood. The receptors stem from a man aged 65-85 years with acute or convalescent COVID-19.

The CDR3 loop reads CASSFPGQGTDTQYF. DNA for the CDR3: TGTGCCAGCAGCTTTCCGGGACAGGGTACAGATACGCAGTATTTT. The J gene is TRBJ2-3, the V gene TRBV7-3; 9 bases line up with TRBD1. The CDR3 has 15 amino acids. V was pared by 3 bases and J by 3 bases, with 4 bases of the junction left unmatched. The germline gives CDR1 SGHTA, CDR2 FQGTGA.

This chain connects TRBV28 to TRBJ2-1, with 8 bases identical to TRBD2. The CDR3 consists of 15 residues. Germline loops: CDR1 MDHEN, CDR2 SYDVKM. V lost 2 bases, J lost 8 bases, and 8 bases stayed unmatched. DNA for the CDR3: TGTGCCAGCAGTTTAGCGGGGGGACGAGCGGATGAGCAGTTCTTC. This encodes CASSLAGGRADEQFF.

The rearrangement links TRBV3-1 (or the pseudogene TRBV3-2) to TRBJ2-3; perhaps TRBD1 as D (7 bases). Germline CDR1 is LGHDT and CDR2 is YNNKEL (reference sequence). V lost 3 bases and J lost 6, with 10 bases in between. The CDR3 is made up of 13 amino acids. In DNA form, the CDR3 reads TGTGCCAGCAGCCAGACAGGGAGGGATACGCAGTATTTT. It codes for CASSQTGRDTQYF.

The chain's CDR3 is CASSLEGQGRNGYTF. CDR3 DNA: TGTGCCAGCAGCTTAGAGGGACAGGGGAGGAATGGCTACACCTTC. The V gene is TRBV7-9, the J gene TRBJ1-2, with 10 positions matching TRBD1. Looked up from germline, CDR1 is SEHNR and CDR2 is FQNEAQ (reference sequence). The CDR3 has 15 amino acids. V lost 1 base, J lost 6 bases, and 5 bases stayed unmatched.

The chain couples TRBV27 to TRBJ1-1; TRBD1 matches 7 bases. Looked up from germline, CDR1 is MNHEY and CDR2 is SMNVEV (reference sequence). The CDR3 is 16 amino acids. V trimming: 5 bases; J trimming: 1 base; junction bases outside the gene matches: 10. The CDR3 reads CASSLTTGYTNTEAFF. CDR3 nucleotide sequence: TGTGCCAGCAGTCTTACGACAGGGTATACGAACACTGAAGCTTTCTTT.

CDR3 DNA sequence: TGTGCCAGCAGCCCGCGGGGGTACCAAGAGACCCAGTACTTC. Its translation: CASSPRGYQETQYF. The chain combines TRBV9 with TRBJ2-5, with TRBD2 matching 7 bases. This CDR3 has 14 amino acids. The V gene end was trimmed by 4 bases and the J gene end by 0 bases; junction bases not matched to a gene: 3. Germline-derived CDR1 and CDR2 are SGDLS and YYNGEE.

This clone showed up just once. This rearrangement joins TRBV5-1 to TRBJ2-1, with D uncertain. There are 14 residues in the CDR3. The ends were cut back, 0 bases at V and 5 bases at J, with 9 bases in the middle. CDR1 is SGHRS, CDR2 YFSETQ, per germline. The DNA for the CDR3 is TGCGCCAGCAGCTTGGATGCCAGAAACAATGAGCAGTTCTTC. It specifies CASSLDARNNEQFF.

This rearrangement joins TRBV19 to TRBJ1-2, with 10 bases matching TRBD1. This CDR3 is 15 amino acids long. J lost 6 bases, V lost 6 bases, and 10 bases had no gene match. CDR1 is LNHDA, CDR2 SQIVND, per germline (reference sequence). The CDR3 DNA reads TGTGCCAGTAGCGAAGACCGGGACAGGGGAGATGGCTACACCTTC. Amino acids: CASSEDRDRGDGYTF.

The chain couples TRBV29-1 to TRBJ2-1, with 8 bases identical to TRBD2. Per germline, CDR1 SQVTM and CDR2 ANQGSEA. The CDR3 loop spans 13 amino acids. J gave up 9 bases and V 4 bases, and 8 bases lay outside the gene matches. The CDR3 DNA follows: TGCAGCGTTGTTGGGACTAGTATCGGTGAGCAGTTCTTC. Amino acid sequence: CSVVGTSIGEQFF.

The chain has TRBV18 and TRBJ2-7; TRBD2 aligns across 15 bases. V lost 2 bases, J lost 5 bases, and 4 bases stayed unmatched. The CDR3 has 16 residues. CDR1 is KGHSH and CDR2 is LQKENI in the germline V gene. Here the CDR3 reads CASSPGLAGGRDEQYF. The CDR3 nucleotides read TGTGCCAGCTCACCAGGACTAGCGGGAGGGCGAGACGAGCAGTACTTC.

The CDR3: CASSPVHRDIQYF. The CDR3 bases are TGCGCCAGCAGCCCTGTACATCGGGACATTCAGTACTTC. The rearrangement joins TRBV5-1 to TRBJ2-4; D is undetermined. The germline V gene has CDR1 SGHRS and CDR2 YFSETQ. The V gene lost 4 bases and the J gene lost 8 bases, with 13 bases spanning the gap. The CDR3 has 13 amino acids.